These 19 T cell receptor beta chains came from one sample sequenced in a study of kidney transplant recipient with SARS-CoV-2 infection. TCRdb redid the calling of the reads with MiXCR, one entry per CDR3 protein. The table records under 250,000 distinct CDR3 sequences, 29% of them present only once. The specimen was a blood sample, collected at baseline and on roughly day 120 from a kidney transplant recipient. All receptors derive from a young adult male patient who had COVID-19 and was a kidney transplant recipient. The graft donor may be the source of some T cells.

This clonotype has ten or more counts. The chain is built from TRBV20-1 and TRBJ1-5; 7 bases are a match to TRBD1. Trimming removed 3 bases from V and 0 bases from J; junction bases left unmatched: 2. Germline values: CDR1 DFQATT, CDR2 SNEGSKA (reference sequence). This CDR3 has 14 residues. CDR3: CSARRQGSNQPQHF. The CDR3 DNA follows: TGCAGTGCTAGGCGACAGGGTAGCAATCAGCCCCAGCATTTT.

In the case of this clonotype: This could be a read error, since a much larger clone is one nucleotide away. The V and J genes are TRBV7-2 and TRBJ1-2, with D perhaps TRBD1 (5 bases). Germline V CDR1 and CDR2: SGHTA, FQGNSA. The ends were cut back, 7 bases at V and 4 bases at J, with 19 bases in the middle. The CDR3 length is 15 residues. CDR3: CASNSSRGNPYGYTF. In nucleotides, the CDR3 is TGTGCCAGCAACTCCTCCCGGGGCAATCCCTATGGCTACACCTTC.

This clonotype was detected ten times or more. V and J are TRBV3-1 and TRBJ1-2; D remains unclear. This CDR3 spans 17 amino acids. The V and J ends lost 4 bases and 4 bases respectively, with 22 bases between them. Looked up from germline, CDR1 is LGHDT and CDR2 is YNNKEL (reference sequence). CDR3 in amino acids: CASSLLPTLRKTYGYTF. The CDR3 nucleotides read TGTGCCAGCAGCCTTTTGCCCACCCTTCGAAAGACCTATGGCTACACCTTC. The variable domain in full, with the rest retrieved from reference TRBV3-1 and TRBJ1-2, is DTAVSQTPKYLVTQMGNDKSIKCEQNLGHDTMYWYKQDSKKFLKIMFSYNNKELIINETVPNRFSPKSPDKAHLNLHINSLELGDSAVYFCASSLLPTLRKTYGYTFGSGTRLTVV.

In this sample, this clonotype turned up many times. V gene TRBV27 combines with J gene TRBJ2-7, with 9 bases lining up with TRBD2. Germline V CDR1 and CDR2: MNHEY, SMNVEV (reference sequence). This CDR3 is built from 15 residues. After removal of 1 base from V and 4 bases from J, the junction contained 5 bases not matched to a gene. The CDR3 sequence is CASSLLAGAGYEQYF. The DNA for the CDR3 is TGTGCCAGCAGTTTATTAGCGGGAGCTGGGTACGAGCAGTACTTC.

About this clonotype itself: This may arise from a read error, as a much more abundant clone is one base away. The rearrangement links TRBV7-9 to TRBJ1-4; D is undetermined. Germline CDR1 SEHNR, CDR2 FQNEAQ (reference sequence). Deletions cut 2 bases from V and 7 bases from J, with 5 bases between. The CDR3 has 12 amino acids. The CDR3 DNA follows: TGTGCCAGCAGCTTACCAAGTGAAAAACTGTTTTTT. Its translation: CASSLPSEKLFF.

About this clonotype: Possible read error: a much larger clone is one base away. CDR3: CATGAGPGNTIYF. The CDR3 DNA sequence: TGTGCCACCGGAGCCGGGCCCGGAAACACCATATATTTT. This sequence joins TRBV19 and TRBJ1-3, with no clear D. CDR1 is LNHDA, CDR2 SQIVND, per germline (reference sequence). The CDR3 totals 13 residues. Trimming shortened V by 10 bases and J by 4 bases, and 14 bases separated the two germline ends.

Concerning this clonotype itself: A much larger clone lies one base from this, so it may be a read error. The chain recombines TRBV3-1 with TRBJ2-2; no reliable D call. V was clipped by 5 bases and J by 5 bases, with 24 bases between them. The germline gives CDR1 LGHDT, CDR2 YNNKEL (reference sequence). CDR3 length: 18 amino acids. The chain's CDR3 is CASSSQHPISGSTGELFF. In nucleotides, the CDR3 is TGTGCCAGCAGCAGTCAGCATCCCATTTCAGGCTCGACCGGGGAGCTGTTTTTT.

The genes are TRBV27 and TRBJ2-5; a weak D match, TRBD1 (6 bases). V dropped 5 bases and J dropped 1 base, with 14 bases sitting between them. Germline V lookup: CDR1 MNHEY, CDR2 SMNVEV (reference sequence). The CDR3 totals 15 residues. The CDR3 reads CASSPNRVAQETQYF. The CDR3 coding sequence is TGTGCCAGCAGTCCAAACAGGGTCGCCCAAGAGACCCAGTACTTC.

This clonotype was seen many times. V usage is TRBV25-1 and J usage is TRBJ1-2; no definite D call. Trimming took 4 bases from V and 4 from J, leaving 22 bases between them. This CDR3 comprises 17 residues. Germline CDR1 reads MGHDK; CDR2 reads SYGVNS. The CDR3 region is CASSAPVELGKTYGYTF. The CDR3 nucleotides read TGTGCCAGCAGTGCTCCCGTAGAACTGGGAAAGACCTATGGCTACACCTTC.

In its sample, this clonotype was seen once. This sequence may be a read error, since a much larger clone differs from it by one base. The chain recombines TRBV18 with TRBJ2-1, with D maybe TRBD2 (5 bases). The CDR3 has 15 amino acids. Trimming stripped 7 bases from V and 0 bases from J, with 13 bases between. The germline gives CDR1 KGHSH, CDR2 LQKENI. CDR3 amino acids: CASYTRDGSYNEQFF. The CDR3 DNA reads TGTGCCAGCTATACGAGGGATGGCTCCTACAATGAGCAGTTCTTC. The complete variable domain, with remaining parts taken from reference TRBV18 and TRBJ2-1, reads NAGVMQNPRHLVRRRGQEARLRCSPMKGHSHVYWYRQLPEEGLKFMVYLQKENIIDESGMPKERFSAEFPKEGPSILRIQQVVRGDSAAYFCASYTRDGSYNEQFFGPGTRLTVL.

This clonotype was counted many times. The chain joins TRBV9 to TRBJ1-2; TRBD1 matches 7 bases. J was trimmed by 3 bases and V by 5 bases; bases with no gene match: 7. Per germline, CDR1 SGDLS and CDR2 YYNGEE. The CDR3 sequence is 14 residues long. The CDR3 DNA is TGTGCCAGCAGGCACGATACAGGGGACTATGGCTACACCTTC. Amino acids: CASRHDTGDYGYTF.

This clonotype occurred many times. The chain combines TRBV3-1 with TRBJ2-5, with D unresolved. Trimming stripped 4 bases from V and 5 bases from J, with 23 bases between. Germline V gene lookup returns CDR1 LGHDT and CDR2 YNNKEL (reference sequence). This CDR3 comprises 17 residues. The DNA of the CDR3 is TGTGCCAGCAGCCTAAGGAGTCCCATTTCTTTCTCTGAGACCCAGTACTTC. Amino acid sequence: CASSLRSPISFSETQYF.

This clonotype turned up a few times. A clone one base away is much larger, so this may be a read error. This chain joins TRBV11-2 and TRBJ2-2; TRBD2 might be the D (5 bases). The CDR3 consists of 11 residues. CDR1 and CDR2 (germline): SGHAT, FQNNGV. The CDR3 nucleotides are TGTGCCAGCAGCTTTCCCGGGGAGCTGCTTTTT. Amino acid sequence: CASSFPGELLF. Looking up the rest from reference TRBV11-2 and TRBJ2-2 gives the full variable domain: EAGVAQSPRYKIIEKRQSVAFWCNPISGHATLYWYQQILGQGPKLLIQFQNNGVVDDSQLPKDRFSAERLKGVDSTLKIQPAKLEDSAVYLCASSFPGELLFGEGSRLTVL.

This clonotype was counted at least ten times. The chain combines TRBV5-1 with TRBJ2-2; no firm D call. This CDR3 contains 17 residues. Germline assignment: CDR1 SGHRS and CDR2 YFSETQ. Trimming took off 3 bases at V and 0 bases at J, with 15 bases between the two ends. This CDR3 reads CASSWTGREANTGELFF. CDR3 bases: TGCGCCAGCAGCTGGACGGGCAGAGAAGCGAACACCGGGGAGCTGTTTTTT.

In this sample, this clonotype turned up many times. The genes are TRBV5-1 and TRBJ2-3; possible D gene TRBD2, 6 bases. The CDR3 covers 15 residues. V lost 0 bases, J lost 1 base, and 9 bases lay in between. The germline V gene has CDR1 SGHRS and CDR2 YFSETQ. In DNA form, the CDR3 reads TGCGCCAGCAGCTTGGGCGGGGAAGGCACAGATACGCAGTATTTT. This gives the protein CASSLGGEGTDTQYF.

This clonotype was seen many times. The CDR3 region has the DNA TGTGCCAGCAGTCCGCCGGGACAGGGCTCCCTCTTCGTCTATGGCTACACCTTC. Amino acid sequence: CASSPPGQGSLFVYGYTF. This chain joins TRBV5-6 and TRBJ1-2, with 9 bases fitting TRBD1. This CDR3 is built from 18 residues. Trimming cost V 5 bases and J 4 bases; bases outside gene matches: 18. CDR1 SGHDT and CDR2 YYEEEE come from the germline V gene.

This clonotype was recorded at least ten times. This chain uses TRBV7-9 with TRBJ1-2; D is undetermined. V was pared by 5 bases and J by 4 bases, with 23 bases between. Germline V gives CDR1 SEHNR, CDR2 FQNEAQ (reference sequence). CDR3 length equals 17 residues. This CDR3 reads CASSSQAYHGKTYGYTF. CDR3 coding DNA: TGTGCCAGCAGCAGTCAGGCATACCATGGAAAGACCTATGGCTACACCTTC. Full variable domain (rest looked up from reference TRBV7-9 and TRBJ1-2): DTGVSQNPRHKITKRGQNVTFRCDPISEHNRLYWYRQTLGQGPEFLTYFQNEAQLEKSRLLSDRFSAERPKGSFSTLEIQRTEQGDSAMYLCASSSQAYHGKTYGYTFGSGTRLTVV.

The V and J genes are TRBV7-9 and TRBJ2-3; TRBD2 aligns across 9 bases. The CDR3 consists of 15 residues. Losses at the gene ends were 5 bases for V and 3 bases for J; bases not matched to a gene: 6. Germline V lookup: CDR1 SEHNR, CDR2 FQNEAQ (reference sequence). Written as DNA, the CDR3 is TGTGCCAGCAGCGATGCGGGAGGGCCGACAGATACGCAGTATTTT. Translating it yields CASSDAGGPTDTQYF. The complete variable domain, with remaining parts taken from reference TRBV7-9 and TRBJ2-3, reads DTGVSQNPRHKITKRGQNVTFRCDPISEHNRLYWYRQTLGQGPEFLTYFQNEAQLEKSRLLSDRFSAERPKGSFSTLEIQRTEQGDSAMYLCASSDAGGPTDTQYFGPGTRLTVL.

The sample holds many counts of this clonotype. The rearrangement links TRBV12-3 or TRBV12-4 to TRBJ1-4; D might be TRBD1 (6 bases). The CDR3 extends over 15 amino acids. V was cut by 3 bases and J by 7 bases, with 15 bases left in between. The DNA for the CDR3 is TGTGCCAGCAGTTTGGGGCCGAGGGGGTCTGAAAAACTGTTTTTT. It is translated as CASSLGPRGSEKLFF.